The present T cell receptor beta chain was sequenced within a study of blood T cell repertoires in COVID-19. Across the study: Whether acute or convalescent, the COVID-19 samples came from the United States, Italy and Spain. The cDNA or gDNA used as material had been derived from T cells, B-cell-depleted T cells, or PBMCs.

This table comes from immunoSEQ multiplex PCR, and its TCRdb copy is limited to in-frame clones, with some not included. This sample has under 250,000 clones, with about nine tenths found just once. Germline V gene data show CDR1 as MNHNY and CDR2 as SVGAGI (reference sequence). The CDR3 sequence is 13 residues long. V lost 7 bases, J lost 4 bases, and 3 bases stayed unmatched. This clone appeared a single time. The source of this sequence is a woman aged 60-75 years who had recovered from COVID-19. This chain connects TRBV6-6 to TRBJ2-3, with 9 nucleotides matching TRBD1. Sequencing was done on a sample of peripheral blood. CDR3 sequence (DNA): TGTGCCAGCATCACAGGGGGCTCAGATACGCAGTATTTT. Its protein product is CASITGGSDTQYF.